This T cell receptor (beta chain) appears in the sequencing data of a study of T cells in tuberculosis. Findings of the study overall: Cases with active tuberculosis were adults, while controls were adolescents. Active tuberculosis patients had shorter CDR3-alpha; the beta difference was nonsignificant.

Turning to this clone: Its specificity is unknown.

On average around 100,000 T cells per donor were immunosequenced. Data came from immunoSEQ multiplex PCR; TCRdb stores just in-frame clones and leaves some out. The sample includes around 38,000 clones, 95% seen only once; the top ten take around 3.5%. Unmatched junction bases numbered 7, after V lost 0 bases and J lost 1 base. From germline, CDR1 is LGHNA and CDR2 YSLEER. This CDR3 has 18 amino acids. V and J are TRBV4-3 and TRBJ2-5; 11 nucleotides line up with TRBD2. The receptor was isolated from a donor between 10 and 35 years old with latent tuberculosis or without tuberculosis infection. The sequenced sample was PBMCs. CDR3 coding DNA: TGCGCCAGCAGCCAAGAACTAGCGGGGGCCACTATCCAAGAGACCCAGTACTTC. Residues: CASSQELAGATIQETQYF.